The 3 T cell receptor beta chains given below trace back to one sample, sequenced in a study of Graves' ophthalmopathy and Graves' hyperthyroidism. RNA transcripts served as template for amplifying TCR beta CDR3 sequences. After a first-round RT-PCR with HTBI primers, a second-round multiplex PCR was run. TCRdb itself ran the multiplex PCR reads through MiXCR, one entry per CDR3 protein. The sample holds about 410,000 distinct CDR3 sequences; approximately 20% are singletons and the top ten take 1.5% to 2%. The sequenced material came from peripheral blood. Receptors were obtained from a woman aged 18-29 years with Graves' ophthalmopathy.

The CDR3: CASSSNRKREVETQYF. CDR3 coding DNA: TGTGCCAGCAGTTCTAACAGAAAGCGGGAGGTAGAGACCCAGTACTTC. V gene TRBV6-5 combines with J gene TRBJ2-5; TRBD2 agrees at 9 bases. The V gene's germline CDR1 is MNHEY and CDR2 SVGAGI. This CDR3 comprises 16 residues. The J segment lost 4 bases and the V segment lost 4 bases, leaving 10 bases of the junction unmatched.

The table lists this clonotype with many counts. V gene TRBV14 combines with J gene TRBJ2-5; 7 positions match TRBD2. V lost 8 bases to trimming and J lost 14 bases; unmatched junction nucleotides: 8. Germline lookup yields CDR1 SGHDN and CDR2 FVKESK. The CDR3 has 10 amino acids. The CDR3 loop is CASWGGTPYF. CDR3 nucleotide sequence: TGTGCCAGCTGGGGGGGGACCCCCTACTTC.

In this sample, this clonotype turned up many times. The V gene is TRBV6-2 or TRBV6-3, the J gene TRBJ2-2; 9 nucleotides align to TRBD1. In germline, CDR1 is MNHEY, CDR2 SVGEGT. This CDR3 region has 14 residues. V dropped 5 bases and J dropped 6; count of bases not matched to a gene: 4. This CDR3 is CASSRDRDAGELFF. The CDR3 region has the DNA TGTGCCAGCAGTCGGGACAGGGACGCCGGGGAGCTGTTTTTT.